These T cell receptor beta chains were read from a single sample in a study of cytomegalovirus exposure and HLA in healthy donors. The repertoire was sequenced with immunoSEQ multiplex PCR; TCRdb's copy has only in-frame clones and lacks some. The repertoire includes approximately 190,000 clones, 87% of them detected once, and approximately 1.1% sits in the top ten. Sequencing input: PBMCs. Receptors originate from a boy aged 2-15 years in good health and CMV-seronegative. Both conserved end residues are part of each CDR3.

>TRBV5-6|TRBJ1-2
CASSSYRGAVRGYTF
>TRBV30|TRBJ2-1
CACSNRDEQFF
>TRBV7-9|TRBJ1-6
CASSATDRAGSPLHF
>TRBV6-1|TRBJ1-1
CASMVTEAFF
>TRBV19|TRBJ2-6
CASTPTGYGANVLTF
>TRBV15|TRBJ1-6
CATSRYDSFNSPLHF
>TRBV4-1|TRBJ2-7
CASSQNFAHPNEQYF
>TRBV9|TRBJ2-7
CASSVVGGAYEQYF
>TRBV7-9|TRBJ1-3
CASSSPSVASSGNTIYF
>TRBV5-1|TRBJ1-1
CASQAANTEAFF
>TRBV28|TRBJ2-1
CASSLGQVSSNEQFF
>TRBV6-5|TRBJ2-3
CASRTQGVRSDTQYF
>TRBV5-6|TRBJ2-7
CASSRSGTATYEQYF
>TRBV28|TRBJ2-5
CASRPALQGIETQYF
>TRBV4-1|-
CASSQDVRTEYEQYF
>TRBV11-2|TRBJ2-7
CASSLVGGGIQWEQYF
>TRBV7-2|TRBJ1-2
CASSSAGVRGFFYGYTF
>TRBV27|TRBJ2-7
CASTGQGKREQYF
>TRBV4-2|TRBJ1-5
CASSPRDRDGQPQHF
>TRBV28|TRBJ2-7
CASSGSGRKTYEQYF
>TRBV5-6|TRBJ2-1
CASSSIREGRVNEQFF
>TRBV9|TRBJ1-2
CASSAGGSDGYTF
>TRBV5-8|TRBJ2-3
CASSLAQTSGTDTQYF
>TRBV28|TRBJ2-2
CASSLSGGTGELFF
>TRBV28|TRBJ2-3
CASSPGKRVPFTDTQYF
>TRBV30|TRBJ2-3
CAWISGSTDTQYF